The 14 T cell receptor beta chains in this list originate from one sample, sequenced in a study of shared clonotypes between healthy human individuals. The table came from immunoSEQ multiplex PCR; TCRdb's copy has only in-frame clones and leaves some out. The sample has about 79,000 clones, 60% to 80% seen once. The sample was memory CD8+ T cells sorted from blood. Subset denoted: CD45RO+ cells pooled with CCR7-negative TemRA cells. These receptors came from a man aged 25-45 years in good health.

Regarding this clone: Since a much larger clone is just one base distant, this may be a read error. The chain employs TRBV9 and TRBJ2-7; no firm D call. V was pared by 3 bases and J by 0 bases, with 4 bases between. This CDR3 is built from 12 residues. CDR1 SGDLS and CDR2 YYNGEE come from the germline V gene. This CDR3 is CASSGISYEQYF. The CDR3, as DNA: TGTGCCAGCAGCGGGATCTCCTACGAGCAGTACTTC. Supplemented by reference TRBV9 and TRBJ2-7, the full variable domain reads DSGVTQTPKHLITATGQRVTLRCSPRSGDLSVYWYQQSLDQGLQFLIQYYNGEERAKGNILERFSAQQFPDLHSELNLSSLELGDSALYFCASSGISYEQYFGPGTRLTVT.

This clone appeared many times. CDR3 sequence (DNA): TGTGCCAGTCGGACAGCTCAGGGCTACACCTTC. Residues: CASRTAQGYTF. The chain carries TRBV7-9 and TRBJ1-2, with a possible D match to TRBD1 (6 bases). This CDR3 is built from 11 residues. Germline V gives CDR1 SEHNR, CDR2 FQNEAQ (reference sequence). The ends were cut back, 9 bases at V and 8 bases at J, with 13 bases in the middle.

Here the CDR3 reads CAISRGEDTEAFF. The DNA of the CDR3 is TGTGCCATCAGCCGGGGGGAGGACACTGAAGCTTTCTTT. The gene calls are TRBV10-3 and TRBJ1-1; perhaps TRBD1 as D (5 bases). V lost 6 bases and J 3 bases, leaving 11 bases between the germline ends. This CDR3 has 13 amino acids. Germline loops: CDR1 ENHRY, CDR2 SYGVKD.

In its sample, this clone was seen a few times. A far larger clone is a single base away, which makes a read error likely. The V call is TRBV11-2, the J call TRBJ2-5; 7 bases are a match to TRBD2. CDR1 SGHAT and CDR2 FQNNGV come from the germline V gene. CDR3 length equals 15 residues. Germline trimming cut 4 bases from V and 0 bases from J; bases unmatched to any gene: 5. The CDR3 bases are TGTGCCAGCAGCTGCTGGGGGGGACACCAAGAGACCCAGTACTTC. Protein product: CASSCWGGHQETQYF.

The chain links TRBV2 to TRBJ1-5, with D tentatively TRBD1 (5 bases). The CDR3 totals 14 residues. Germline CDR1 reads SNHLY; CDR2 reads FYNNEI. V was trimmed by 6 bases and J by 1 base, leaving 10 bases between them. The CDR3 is CASRGRVSNQPQHF. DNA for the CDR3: TGTGCCAGCAGGGGCAGGGTAAGCAATCAGCCCCAGCATTTT.

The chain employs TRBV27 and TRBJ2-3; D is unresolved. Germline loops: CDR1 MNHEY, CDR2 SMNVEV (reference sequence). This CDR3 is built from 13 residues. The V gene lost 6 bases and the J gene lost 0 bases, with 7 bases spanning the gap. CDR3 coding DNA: TGTGCCAGCAGCTTTGGCAGCACAGATACGCAGTATTTT. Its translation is CASSFGSTDTQYF.

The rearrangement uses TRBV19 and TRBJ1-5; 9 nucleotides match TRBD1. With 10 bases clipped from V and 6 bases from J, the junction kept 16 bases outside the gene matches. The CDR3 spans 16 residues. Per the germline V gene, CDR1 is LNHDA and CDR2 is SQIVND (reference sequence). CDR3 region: CATHPGTGSFSQPQHF. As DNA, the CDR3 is TGTGCCACACACCCCGGGACAGGGAGTTTCTCTCAGCCCCAGCATTTT. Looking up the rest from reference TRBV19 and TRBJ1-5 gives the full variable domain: DGGITQSPKYLFRKEGQNVTLSCEQNLNHDAMYWYRQDPGQGLRLIYYSQIVNDFQKGDIAEGYSVSREKKESFPLTVTSAQKNPTAFYLCATHPGTGSFSQPQHFGDGTRLSIL.

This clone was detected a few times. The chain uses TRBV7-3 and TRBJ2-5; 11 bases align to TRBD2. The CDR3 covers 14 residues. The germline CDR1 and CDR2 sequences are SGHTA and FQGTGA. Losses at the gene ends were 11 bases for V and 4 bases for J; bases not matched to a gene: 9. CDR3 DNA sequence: TGTGCCGGACATAGCGGGAGGGTGGGAGAGACCCAGTACTTC. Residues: CAGHSGRVGETQYF.

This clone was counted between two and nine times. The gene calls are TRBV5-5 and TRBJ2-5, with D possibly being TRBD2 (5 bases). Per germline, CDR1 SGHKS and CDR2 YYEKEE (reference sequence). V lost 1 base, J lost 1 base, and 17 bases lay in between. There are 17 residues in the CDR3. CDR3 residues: CASSLSSSLGSQETQYF. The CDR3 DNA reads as TGTGCCAGCAGCTTGTCTTCTAGCCTCGGAAGCCAAGAGACCCAGTACTTC. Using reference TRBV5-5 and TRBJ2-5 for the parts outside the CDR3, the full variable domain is DAGVTQSPTHLIKTRGQQVTLRCSPISGHKSVSWYQQVLGQGPQFIFQYYEKEERGRGNFPDRFSARQFPNYSSELNVNALLLGDSALYLCASSLSSSLGSQETQYFGPGTRLLVL.

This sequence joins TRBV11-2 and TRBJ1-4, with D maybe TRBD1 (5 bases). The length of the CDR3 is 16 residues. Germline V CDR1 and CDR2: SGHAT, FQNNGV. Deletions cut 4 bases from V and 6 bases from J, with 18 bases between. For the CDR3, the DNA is TGTGCCAGCAGCTCCTCAATTGGGGACGGTTATGAAAAACTGTTTTTT. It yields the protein CASSSSIGDGYEKLFF.

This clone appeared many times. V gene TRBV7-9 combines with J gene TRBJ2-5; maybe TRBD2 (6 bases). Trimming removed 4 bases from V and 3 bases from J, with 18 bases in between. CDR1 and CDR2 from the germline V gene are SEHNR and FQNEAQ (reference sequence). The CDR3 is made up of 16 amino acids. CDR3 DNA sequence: TGTGCCAGCAGCTCCAATCTTAAGGAGGGAAAAGAGACCCAGTACTTC. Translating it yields CASSSNLKEGKETQYF. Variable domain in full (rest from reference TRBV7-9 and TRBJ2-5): DTGVSQNPRHKITKRGQNVTFRCDPISEHNRLYWYRQTLGQGPEFLTYFQNEAQLEKSRLLSDRFSAERPKGSFSTLEIQRTEQGDSAMYLCASSSNLKEGKETQYFGPGTRLLVL.

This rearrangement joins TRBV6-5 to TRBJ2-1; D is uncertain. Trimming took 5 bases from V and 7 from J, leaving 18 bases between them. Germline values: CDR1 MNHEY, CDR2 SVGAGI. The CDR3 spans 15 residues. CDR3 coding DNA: TGTGCCAGCAGTAGCCCCCCGGTCCCCGGGAATGAGCAGTTCTTC. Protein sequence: CASSSPPVPGNEQFF.

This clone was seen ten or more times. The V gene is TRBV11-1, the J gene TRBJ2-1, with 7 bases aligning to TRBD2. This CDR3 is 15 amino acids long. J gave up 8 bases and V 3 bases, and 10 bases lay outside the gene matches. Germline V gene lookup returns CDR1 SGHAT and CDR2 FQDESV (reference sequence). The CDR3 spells CASSFWGGSLDEQFF. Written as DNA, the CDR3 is TGTGCCAGCAGCTTCTGGGGCGGGAGTTTGGATGAGCAGTTCTTC. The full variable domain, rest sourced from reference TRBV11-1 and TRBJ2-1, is EAEVAQSPRYKITEKSQAVAFWCDPISGHATLYWYRQILGQGPELLVQFQDESVVDDSQLPKDRFSAERLKGVDSTLKIQPAELGDSAMYLCASSFWGGSLDEQFFGPGTRLTVL.

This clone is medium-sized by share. The CDR3 spells CASQRTSGANEQFF. CDR3 sequence (DNA): TGTGCCAGCCAGAGGACTAGCGGAGCCAATGAGCAGTTCTTC. The V and J genes are TRBV6-4 and TRBJ2-1, with 10 bases aligning to TRBD2. Germline assignment: CDR1 MRHNA and CDR2 SNTAGT. This CDR3 region has 14 residues. The J segment lost 6 bases and the V segment lost 8 bases, leaving 7 bases of the junction unmatched.